The 27 T cell receptor beta chains reported below all come from one sample, sequenced in a study of T cells after yellow fever vaccination. TCRdb re-called the 5' RACE reads with MiXCR, one entry per CDR3 protein. Of fewer than 150,000 distinct CDR3 sequences in the sample, 7.7% were seen once. The input for sequencing was CD4+ T cells sorted from PBMCs, taken 5 days after the yellow fever booster vaccination. These receptors were collected from a man aged 25-45 years who received the YFV17D yellow fever vaccine.

A remark on this clonotype: A much larger clone is a single base away; this may be a read error. The genes are TRBV5-4 and TRBJ2-2, with 9 bases aligning to TRBD2. CDR3 length: 17 amino acids. Germline CDR1 and CDR2: SGHNT and YYREEE (reference sequence). With V trimmed by 4 bases and J by 5 bases, 12 bases remained unmatched. The DNA for the CDR3 is TGTGCCAGCAGCCGACTAGCGGCAGGGCCTGGGACCGGGGAGCTGTTTTTT. Encoded protein: CASSRLAAGPGTGELFF.

This clonotype has more than one count but fewer than ten. The chain combines TRBV5-1 with TRBJ2-5, with TRBD2 matching over 7 bases. Germline V gene sequence: CDR1 SGHRS, CDR2 YFSETQ. Losses at the gene ends were 4 bases for V and 4 bases for J; bases not matched to a gene: 10. The CDR3 runs 15 residues. The CDR3 here is CASSPSPTGGETQYF. The CDR3 nucleotides are TGCGCCAGCAGCCCAAGCCCCACGGGGGGAGAGACCCAGTACTTC.

This clonotype was observed many times. V gene TRBV23-1 combines with J gene TRBJ2-1, with 7 positions matching TRBD1. TRBV23-1 counts as an open reading frame of uncertain function. V was clipped by 6 bases and J by 0 bases; unmatched bases: 5. This CDR3 is built from 15 residues. This CDR3 reads CASRPRGSSYNEQFF. The DNA for the CDR3 is TGCGCCAGCAGACCCAGGGGGAGCTCCTACAATGAGCAGTTCTTC.

This clonotype was seen many times. This chain links TRBV20-1 with TRBJ1-1; tentatively, D is TRBD1 (5 bases). The CDR3 sequence is 12 residues long. CDR1 DFQATT and CDR2 SNEGSKA come from the germline V gene (reference sequence). Trimming pared 6 bases from V and 0 bases from J, leaving 8 bases between. CDR3 nucleotide sequence: TGCAGTGCGCTGACAGTGAACACTGAAGCTTTCTTT. Translating it yields CSALTVNTEAFF.

This clonotype was recorded at least ten times. The gene calls are TRBV20-1 and TRBJ2-7; TRBD2 matches 9 bases. The CDR3 loop spans 14 amino acids. Germline CDR1 is DFQATT and CDR2 is SNEGSKA (reference sequence). With 4 bases clipped from V and 9 bases from J, the junction kept 13 bases outside the gene matches. The CDR3 bases are TGCAGTGCTACCCCTAGCGGGACACCTTCGCGGCAGTACTTC. Its translation is CSATPSGTPSRQYF.

This clonotype was seen only once. A read error is possible here, since a much larger clone lies one base away. The chain employs TRBV7-6 and TRBJ2-5, with D unclear. Trimming pared 2 bases from V and 5 bases from J, leaving 3 bases between. The CDR3 length is 11 residues. Germline CDR1 is SGHVS and CDR2 is FNYEAQ. CDR3 coding DNA: TGTGCCAGCAGCTTAAACGAGACCCAGTACTTC. Its protein is CASSLNETQYF.

This clonotype was detected many times. DNA of the CDR3: TGTGCCACGGGACAGTTCGATGAGCAGTTCTTC. Protein: CATGQFDEQFF. The chain is built from TRBV24-1 and TRBJ2-1, with 7 bases fitting TRBD1. Germline CDR1 KGHDR, CDR2 SFDVKD. This CDR3 has 11 amino acids. J lost 8 bases, V lost 10 bases, and 4 bases had no gene match.

This clonotype was seen many times. V is TRBV5-5 and J is TRBJ1-6, with a possible D match to TRBD1 (6 bases). Germline V gene lookup returns CDR1 SGHKS and CDR2 YYEKEE (reference sequence). The CDR3 runs to 15 residues. The V end lost 0 bases, the J end lost 11 bases, and 15 bases lay between the germline ends. The CDR3 loop reads CASSLVAGETTPLHF. The CDR3, as DNA: TGTGCCAGCAGCTTGGTGGCAGGGGAAACGACACCCCTCCACTTT.

Many counts were recorded for this clonotype. J is TRBJ2-4 and V is TRBV18; no clear D. This CDR3 is 14 amino acids long. Trimming took off 3 bases at V and 0 bases at J, with 6 bases between the two ends. The V gene's germline CDR1 is KGHSH and CDR2 LQKENI. This chain's CDR3 is CASSPDAAKNIQYF. CDR3 nucleotide sequence: TGTGCCAGCTCACCCGATGCAGCCAAAAACATTCAGTACTTC.

This clonotype occurred many times. The V call is TRBV29-1, the J call TRBJ2-3; 10 positions agree with TRBD1. Germline trimming cut 6 bases from V and 6 bases from J; bases unmatched to any gene: 9. The length of the CDR3 is 14 residues. Germline values: CDR1 SQVTM, CDR2 ANQGSEA. The CDR3 coding sequence is TGCAGCGTGTCCGGGACAGGGGACGTTGATACGCAGTATTTT. Translation gives CSVSGTGDVDTQYF.

This clonotype was picked up many times. Written as DNA, the CDR3 is TGTGCCAGCAGCCGAGGGACAGGGAACACTGAAGCTTTCTTT. Translating gives CASSRGTGNTEAFF. The chain employs TRBV7-9 and TRBJ1-1, with 8 positions matching TRBD1. Germline V gene sequence: CDR1 SEHNR, CDR2 FQNEAQ (reference sequence). V was pared by 5 bases and J by 1 base, with 3 bases of the junction left unmatched. This CDR3 has 14 amino acids.

This clonotype showed up many times. The chain joins TRBV5-5 to TRBJ2-7; D might be TRBD1 (5 bases). Deletions cut 4 bases from V and 4 bases from J, with 12 bases between. This CDR3 is 13 amino acids long. Germline CDR1 SGHKS, CDR2 YYEKEE (reference sequence). The chain's CDR3 is CASSRPRVYEQYF. CDR3 DNA sequence: TGTGCCAGCAGCAGACCCAGGGTTTACGAGCAGTACTTC.

The chain uses TRBV7-2 and TRBJ2-1; 7 bases are a match to TRBD2. Trimming removed 2 bases from V and 10 bases from J; junction bases left unmatched: 5. The germline gives CDR1 SGHTA, CDR2 FQGNSA. The CDR3 extends over 13 amino acids. CDR3 DNA: TGTGCCAGCAGCTTACACGAAGCGGGGGAGCAGTTCTTC. Translation gives CASSLHEAGEQFF.

This clonotype has ten or more counts. The V and J genes are TRBV12-3 or TRBV12-4 and TRBJ2-1; 9 positions agree with TRBD2. CDR3 length: 16 residues. The ends lost 5 bases at V and 4 bases at J; junction bases unmatched: 9. CDR3 amino acids: CASSPGLAWPYNEQFF. In DNA, the CDR3 is TGTGCCAGCAGTCCCGGACTAGCGTGGCCTTACAATGAGCAGTTCTTC.

This clonotype was seen a few times. V and J are TRBV28 and TRBJ2-5; D possibly matches TRBD1 or TRBD2 (6 bases each). Germline lookup yields CDR1 MDHEN and CDR2 SYDVKM. Trimming removed 3 bases at V and 4 bases at J, with 12 bases between. The CDR3 extends over 14 amino acids. The CDR3 here is CASSLIGGGETQYF. CDR3 DNA sequence: TGTGCCAGCAGTTTGATAGGGGGAGGAGAGACCCAGTACTTC. The full variable domain, with the rest looked up from reference TRBV28 and TRBJ2-5, is DVKVTQSSRYLVKRTGEKVFLECVQDMDHENMFWYRQDPGLGLRLIYFSYDVKMKEKGDIPEGYSVSREKKERFSLILESASTNQTSMYLCASSLIGGGETQYFGPGTRLLVL.

Ten or more counts support this clonotype. The rearrangement joins TRBV19 to TRBJ2-1, with a weak D call TRBD2 (6 bases). Germline V CDR1 and CDR2: LNHDA, SQIVND (reference sequence). CDR3 size: 15 residues. Trimming shortened V by 1 base and J by 8 bases, and 15 bases separated the two germline ends. The CDR3 DNA is TGTGCCAGTAGTATAGCTAGACTAGTGAATGATGAGCAGTTCTTC. It translates to CASSIARLVNDEQFF. The full variable domain, with the rest looked up from reference TRBV19 and TRBJ2-1, is DGGITQSPKYLFRKEGQNVTLSCEQNLNHDAMYWYRQDPGQGLRLIYYSQIVNDFQKGDIAEGYSVSREKKESFPLTVTSAQKNPTAFYLCASSIARLVNDEQFFGPGTRLTVL.

This clonotype was found a few times. The rearrangement uses TRBV5-1 and TRBJ2-7; D ambiguous. Germline lookup yields CDR1 SGHRS and CDR2 YFSETQ. The V end lost 2 bases, the J end lost 3 bases, and 18 bases lay between the germline ends. The CDR3 totals 16 residues. CDR3 residues: CASSLPAVSAVYEQYF. Written as DNA, the CDR3 is TGCGCCAGCAGCTTACCCGCCGTCTCAGCAGTCTACGAGCAGTACTTC. The whole variable domain, remainder taken from reference TRBV5-1 and TRBJ2-7, is KAGVTQTPRYLIKTRGQQVTLSCSPISGHRSVSWYQQTPGQGLQFLFEYFSETQRNKGNFPGRFSGRQFSNSRSEMNVSTLELGDSALYLCASSLPAVSAVYEQYFGPGTRLTVT.

The chain uses TRBV23-1 and TRBJ2-3, with TRBD2 matching 7 bases. TRBV23-1 is assigned to the ORF class and has an uncertain function. Trimming at V came to 1 base and at J to 1 base, leaving 11 bases not matched to a gene. The CDR3 runs 18 residues. CDR3 in DNA: TGCGCCAGCAGTCAATTAGTGGGGGGGAGGGCCCGCACAGATACGCAGTATTTT. Amino acid sequence: CASSQLVGGRARTDTQYF.

Of note for this clonotype: A much larger clone lies a single base off, so this may be a read error. This chain links TRBV11-3 with TRBJ2-1; perhaps TRBD2 as D (6 bases). Germline V lookup: CDR1 SGHNT, CDR2 YENEEA. This CDR3 is built from 13 residues. The CDR3 reads CACSLGGVNEQFF. The CDR3 nucleotides are TGTGCCTGCAGCTTAGGAGGGGTCAATGAGCAGTTCTTC.

About this clonotype itself: A much larger clone sits a single nucleotide away, making a read error possible. This chain links TRBV10-2 with TRBJ2-3; 12 positions match TRBD2. CDR3 size: 17 residues. V shed 0 bases, J shed 3 bases, and the junction held 4 bases outside the gene matches. The germline CDR1 and CDR2 sequences are WSHSY and SAAADI. The CDR3 reads CASSESWTSGMTDTQYF. CDR3 bases: TGCGCCAGCAGTGAGTCTTGGACTAGCGGGATGACAGATACGCAGTATTTT.

There are many counts of this clonotype. The chain uses TRBV10-3 and TRBJ1-2, with a tentative D call TRBD1 (5 bases). Germline lookup yields CDR1 ENHRY and CDR2 SYGVKD. The V and J ends lost 6 bases and 4 bases respectively, with 18 bases between them. This CDR3 is 15 amino acids long. CDR3 DNA sequence: TGTGCCATCAGGGACATAAAAGAACAGGCCTATGGCTACACCTTC. It specifies CAIRDIKEQAYGYTF.

This clonotype was detected many times. The rearrangement joins TRBV11-2 to TRBJ2-3; 7 bases are shared with TRBD2. Per germline, CDR1 SGHAT and CDR2 FQNNGV. The CDR3 sequence is 16 residues long. V was pared by 1 base and J by 4 bases, with 8 bases of the junction left unmatched. The CDR3 protein is CASSLGSSGGADTQYF. Written as DNA, the CDR3 is TGTGCCAGCAGCTTAGGCTCTAGCGGCGGGGCAGATACGCAGTATTTT.

This clonotype was seen at least ten times. The genes are TRBV5-6 and TRBJ2-3; the match to TRBD2 covers 10 bases. J was trimmed by 2 bases and V by 1 base; bases with no gene match: 4. The CDR3 is 16 residues long. The germline V gene has CDR1 SGHDT and CDR2 YYEEEE. This chain's CDR3 is CASSLFGLAATDTQYF. The CDR3 DNA reads TGTGCCAGCAGCTTGTTTGGACTAGCGGCCACAGATACGCAGTATTTT.

The chain is built from TRBV6-2 or TRBV6-3 and TRBJ1-6; D is possibly TRBD1 (6 bases). The CDR3 has 13 residues. Trimming left V 6 bases short and J 8 bases short, with 11 bases between. Germline CDR1 reads MNHEY; CDR2 reads SVGEGT. This CDR3 is CASRWDTYSPLHF. The CDR3 region has the DNA TGTGCCAGCAGGTGGGACACCTATTCACCCCTCCACTTT.

There are many counts of this clonotype. This sequence joins TRBV12-3 or TRBV12-4 and TRBJ2-2; TRBD2 is a possible D gene (6 bases). CDR3 length: 13 amino acids. V dropped 6 bases and J dropped 5 bases, with 10 bases sitting between them. The CDR3 DNA follows: TGTGCCAGCAGCCCGACTAGTACCGGGGAGCTGTTTTTT. It translates to CASSPTSTGELFF.

This clonotype was picked up a small number of times. This CDR3 reads CASSMTSSSYNEQFF. CDR3 in DNA: TGTGCCAGTAGTATGACTTCGAGCTCCTACAATGAGCAGTTCTTC. The rearrangement uses TRBV19 and TRBJ2-1; D remains unclear. Trimming left V 3 bases short and J 0 bases short, with 9 bases between. The CDR3 extends over 15 amino acids. The germline V gene has CDR1 LNHDA and CDR2 SQIVND (reference sequence).

In this sample, this clonotype turned up many times. V gene TRBV5-1 combines with J gene TRBJ2-1, with 12 bases identical to TRBD2. From germline, CDR1 is SGHRS and CDR2 YFSETQ. Trimming cost V 7 bases and J 12 bases; bases outside gene matches: 11. The CDR3 contains 14 residues. The CDR3 region has the DNA TGCGCCAGCCAGGGACTAGCGGGTACCTACCGGCAGTTCTTC. This encodes CASQGLAGTYRQFF.